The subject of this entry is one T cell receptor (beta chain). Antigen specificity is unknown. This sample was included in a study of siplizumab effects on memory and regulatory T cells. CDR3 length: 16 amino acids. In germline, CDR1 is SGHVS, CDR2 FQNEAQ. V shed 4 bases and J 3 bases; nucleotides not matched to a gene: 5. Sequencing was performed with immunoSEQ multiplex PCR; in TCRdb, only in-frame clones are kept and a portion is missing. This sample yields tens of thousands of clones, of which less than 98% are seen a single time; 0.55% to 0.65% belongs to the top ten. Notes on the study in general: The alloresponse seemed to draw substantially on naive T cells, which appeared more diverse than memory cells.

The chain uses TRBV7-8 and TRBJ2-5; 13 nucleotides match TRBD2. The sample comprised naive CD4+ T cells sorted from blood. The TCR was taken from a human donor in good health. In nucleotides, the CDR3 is TGTGCCAGCAGCTCCACTAGCGGGAGGGCCGAAGAGACCCAGTACTTC. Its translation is CASSSTSGRAEETQYF.